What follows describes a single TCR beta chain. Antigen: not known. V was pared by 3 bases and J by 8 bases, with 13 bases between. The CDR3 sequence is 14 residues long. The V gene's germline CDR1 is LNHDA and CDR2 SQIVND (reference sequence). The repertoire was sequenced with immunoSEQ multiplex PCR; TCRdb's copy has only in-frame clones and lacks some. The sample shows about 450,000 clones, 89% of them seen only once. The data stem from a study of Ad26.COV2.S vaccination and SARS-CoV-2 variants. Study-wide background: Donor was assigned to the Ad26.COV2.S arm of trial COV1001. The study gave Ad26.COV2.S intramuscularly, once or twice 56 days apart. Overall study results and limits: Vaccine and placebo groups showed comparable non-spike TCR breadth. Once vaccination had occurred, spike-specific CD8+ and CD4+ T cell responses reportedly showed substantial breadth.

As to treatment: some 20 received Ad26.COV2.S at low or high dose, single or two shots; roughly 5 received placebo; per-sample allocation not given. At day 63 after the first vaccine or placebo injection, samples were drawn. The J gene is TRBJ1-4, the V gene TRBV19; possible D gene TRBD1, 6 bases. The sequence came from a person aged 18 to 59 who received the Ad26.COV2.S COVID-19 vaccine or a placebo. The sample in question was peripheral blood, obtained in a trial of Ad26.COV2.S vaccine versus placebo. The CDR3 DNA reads TGTGCCAGTAGTATTGCGGGGGGCGACGAAAAACTGTTTTTT. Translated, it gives CASSIAGGDEKLFF. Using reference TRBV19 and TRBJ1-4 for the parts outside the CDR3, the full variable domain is DGGITQSPKYLFRKEGQNVTLSCEQNLNHDAMYWYRQDPGQGLRLIYYSQIVNDFQKGDIAEGYSVSREKKESFPLTVTSAQKNPTAFYLCASSIAGGDEKLFFGSGTQLSVL.